The present T cell receptor (beta chain) was sequenced within a study of beta chain features in type 1 diabetes (dated by TCRdb to the late 2010s). In terms of the full investigation: No differences in mean age, gender distribution, total cell number or subset yield were found between patients and healthy donors. A total of 90 million to 120 million sorted cells were examined across all samples, and a strong correlation was observed between cell number per subset and RNA yield. In the study, TCRB repertoires of sorted circulating CD4+ T cell subsets from recently diagnosed type 1 diabetes patients were compared with those of matched healthy donors. Whereas all 30 or so donors provided naive and central memory subsets, regulatory and stem cell-like memory subsets were isolated from just 8 patients and about 8 healthy donors. What the research found in general, with its limitations: Type 1 diabetes patients showed a moderate but significant shortening of TCRB CDR3 length in all four CD4+ subsets. The naive, central memory and regulatory TCRB repertoires appeared to resemble one another more closely among patients than among healthy donors. Because small numbers of individuals were included in the HLA sub-analyses, any influence of HLA type on TCRB rearrangement was left unresolved. Shorter templates might have been favored by PCR, but patient and control samples were amplified and corrected together, so both groups would have been affected equally by any skew. Because cDNA was sequenced instead of genomic DNA, highly expressing activated cells could be over-represented, though the groups showed no difference in activation or CD3 levels. At VDJ recombination sites, type 1 diabetes patients had fewer insertions and more deleted nucleotides, which implies abnormalities in thymic rearrangement.

Each donor gave one peripheral blood draw, averaging around 120 mL, which was collected into heparinised tubes. Naive, central memory, regulatory and stem cell-like memory CD4+ T cells were sorted on a BD FACSAria II using a panel including CD45RO, CCR7, CD25, CD127, CD95 and CD27. Every sorted population had a purity above 95%. PBMCs were separated immediately by Lymphoprep density gradient centrifugation and were stained directly, without being cultured. To minimize batch effects, samples were stained and sorted in pairs, one healthy donor with one patient per experiment. The entire isolated RNA was reverse transcribed using the High Capacity cDNA Reverse Transcription Kit, and thus expressed TCRB transcripts were sequenced. Naive, central memory and regulatory T cell samples underwent deep immunoSEQ sequencing, averaging around 4 million total reads per sample. After sorted cells were lysed in RLT buffer, RNA was extracted with DNase-treated RNeasy Micro or Mini kits, with the choice depending on cell number. To prevent cross-contamination, every cell subset was processed on its own, while patient and healthy donor samples were processed together. Using the immunoSEQ multiplex PCR, TCRB sequences were amplified from cDNA into 87-bp fragments spanning the CDR3 region. Sequencing of the amplicons was done on the Illumina HiSeq platform. As for the authors' bioinformatics: Synthetic template baselines were used to correct PCR bias computationally, reads within Hamming distance 2 were collapsed together, and singletons that could not be merged were discarded. Reads were aligned to IMGT to assign V, D and J genes, CDR3 length, and insertions or deletions at six rearrangement sites. Within each subset, clonotype counts were normalized to sorted cell number, after which true diversity and Gini coefficients were computed with the tcR R package. The overlap coefficient, calculated on TCRB nucleotide sequences, was used to quantify repertoire sharing. As a proxy for the pre-selection repertoire, out-of-frame TCRB sequences from naive cells were analyzed. TCRdb re-hosts the immuneACCESS table, in-frame sequences only. Its copies lack some clones; in the studies checked, an unresolved V gene accounts for under half of them, and the cause for the rest is not known. V and J calls and clone size follow that table, whereas D and trimming were derived from the DNA. For this sample there are around 250,000 clones; 13% to 15% appear just once. The ten largest make up about 0.016% of the sample.

This clone was detected many times. What this receptor recognizes is not known. No per-base quality is available; no much larger clone lies one base away. The sequencing sample was made of naive CD4+ T cells from blood. This specimen's cell subset or site label, interpreted: true naive CD4+ T cells. The source is a young man with type 1 diabetes.

This receptor carries the CDR3 CASSTGFGEQFF. The DNA sequence reads TGTGCCAGCAGCACAGGGTTCGGTGAGCAGTTCTTC. The chain was built from TRBV27 and TRBJ2-1; the D gene is possibly TRBD1, with 6 bases matching. The CDR3 has 12 amino acids, counting the end cysteine and phenylalanine. Only the CDR3 portion is preserved as DNA: 36 bases, with reading frame beginning at the first base. V is shortened by 6 bases, J by 9 bases, and the region joining them spans 12 bases. As encoded in the germline V gene (reference sequence), CDR1 is MNHEY while CDR2 is SMNVEV.